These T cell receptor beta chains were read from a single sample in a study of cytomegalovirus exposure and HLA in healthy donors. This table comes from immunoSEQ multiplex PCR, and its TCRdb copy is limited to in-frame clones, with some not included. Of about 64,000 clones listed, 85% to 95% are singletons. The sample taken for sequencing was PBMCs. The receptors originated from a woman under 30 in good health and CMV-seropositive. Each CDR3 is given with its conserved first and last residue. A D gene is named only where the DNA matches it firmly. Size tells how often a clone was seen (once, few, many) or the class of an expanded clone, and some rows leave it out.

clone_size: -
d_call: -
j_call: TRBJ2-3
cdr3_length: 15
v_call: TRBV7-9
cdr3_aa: CASSIYGRTSDTQYF
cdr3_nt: TGTGCCAGCAGCATATATGGAAGGACATCAGATACGCAGTATTTT

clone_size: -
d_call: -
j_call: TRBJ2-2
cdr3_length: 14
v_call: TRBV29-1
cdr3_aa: CSVESGRDTGELFF
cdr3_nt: TGCAGCGTTGAGAGTGGCAGGGACACCGGGGAGCTGTTTTTT

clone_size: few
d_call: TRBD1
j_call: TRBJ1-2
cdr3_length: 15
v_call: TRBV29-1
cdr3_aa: CSVDLDRGYNYGYTF
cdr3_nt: TGCAGCGTTGATCTCGACAGGGGGTACAACTATGGCTACACCTTC

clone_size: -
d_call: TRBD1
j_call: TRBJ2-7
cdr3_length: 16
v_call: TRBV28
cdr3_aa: CASSPGTGGTLDEQYF
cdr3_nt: TGTGCCAGCAGTCCCGGGACAGGGGGGACTCTCGACGAGCAGTACTTC

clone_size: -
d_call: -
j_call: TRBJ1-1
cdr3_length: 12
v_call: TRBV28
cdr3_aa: CAIRGERAEAFF
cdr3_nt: TGTGCTATCAGGGGAGAACGGGCTGAAGCTTTCTTT

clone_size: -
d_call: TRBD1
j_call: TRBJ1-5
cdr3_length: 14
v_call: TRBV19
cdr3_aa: CASSIGQGAQPQHF
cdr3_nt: TGTGCCAGTAGTATAGGACAGGGAGCCCAGCCCCAGCATTTT

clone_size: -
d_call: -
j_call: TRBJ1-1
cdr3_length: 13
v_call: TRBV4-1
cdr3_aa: CASSQGALTEAFF
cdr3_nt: TGCGCCAGCAGCCAGGGGGCGTTGACTGAAGCTTTCTTT

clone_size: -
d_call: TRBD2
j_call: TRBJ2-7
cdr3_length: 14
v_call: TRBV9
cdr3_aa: CASSVGGGTYEQYF
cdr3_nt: TGTGCCAGCAGCGTAGGCGGGGGGACCTACGAGCAGTACTTC

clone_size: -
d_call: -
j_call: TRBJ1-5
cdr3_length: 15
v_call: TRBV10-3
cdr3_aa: CAISESGTSNQPQHF
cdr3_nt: TGTGCCATCAGTGAGTCGGGCACTAGCAATCAGCCCCAGCATTTT

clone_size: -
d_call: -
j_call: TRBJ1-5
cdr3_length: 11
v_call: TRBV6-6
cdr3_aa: CASRGGQPQHF
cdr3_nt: TGTGCCAGCAGAGGCGGTCAGCCCCAGCATTTT

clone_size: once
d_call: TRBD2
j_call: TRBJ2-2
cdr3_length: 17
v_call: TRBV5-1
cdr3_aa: CASSGELAGGITGELFF
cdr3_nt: TGCGCCAGCAGCGGGGAGCTAGCGGGAGGTATCACCGGGGAGCTGTTTTTT

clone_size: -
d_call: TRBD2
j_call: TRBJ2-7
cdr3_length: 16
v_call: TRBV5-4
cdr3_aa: CASSLPLAGGTYEQYF
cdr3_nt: TGTGCCAGCAGCCTCCCTCTTGCGGGGGGAACCTACGAGCAGTACTTC

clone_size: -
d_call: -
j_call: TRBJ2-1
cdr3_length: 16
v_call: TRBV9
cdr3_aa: CASSVEDRDWGNEQFF
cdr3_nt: TGTGCCAGCAGCGTAGAGGACCGGGATTGGGGCAATGAGCAGTTCTTC

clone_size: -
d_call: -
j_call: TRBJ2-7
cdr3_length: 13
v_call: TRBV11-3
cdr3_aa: CASSWGASYEQYF
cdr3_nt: TGTGCCAGCAGTTGGGGAGCCTCCTACGAGCAGTACTTC

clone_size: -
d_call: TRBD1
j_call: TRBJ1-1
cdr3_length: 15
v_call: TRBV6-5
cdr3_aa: CASSSLAGLQGAAFF
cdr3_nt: TGTGCCAGCAGCTCGCTCGCTGGGTTACAGGGGGCGGCTTTCTTT

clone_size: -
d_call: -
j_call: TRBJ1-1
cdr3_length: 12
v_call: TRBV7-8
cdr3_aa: CASSLEGGEAFF
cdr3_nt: TGTGCCAGCAGCTTAGAGGGAGGTGAAGCTTTCTTT

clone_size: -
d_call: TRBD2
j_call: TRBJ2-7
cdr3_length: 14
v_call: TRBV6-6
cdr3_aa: CASSLLAGDYEQYF
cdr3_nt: TGTGCCAGCAGTCTACTAGCGGGGGATTACGAGCAGTACTTC

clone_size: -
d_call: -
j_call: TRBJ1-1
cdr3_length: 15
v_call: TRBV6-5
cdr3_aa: CASSSAGGMGTEAFF
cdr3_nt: TGTGCCAGCAGTTCCGCGGGGGGGATGGGCACTGAAGCTTTCTTT

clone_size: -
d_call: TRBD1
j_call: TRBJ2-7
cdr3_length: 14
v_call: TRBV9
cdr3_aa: CASSPGQDFYEQYF
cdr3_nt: TGTGCCAGCAGCCCGGGACAGGATTTCTACGAGCAGTACTTC

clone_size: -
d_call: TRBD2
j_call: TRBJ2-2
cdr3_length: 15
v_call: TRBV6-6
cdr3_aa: CASRTGTRETGELFF
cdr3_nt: TGTGCCAGCAGGACCGGGACTAGAGAGACCGGGGAGCTGTTTTTT

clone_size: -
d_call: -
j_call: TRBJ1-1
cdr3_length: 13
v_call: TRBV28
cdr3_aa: CASSGPMNTEAFF
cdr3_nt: TGTGCCAGCAGTGGGCCGATGAACACTGAAGCTTTCTTT

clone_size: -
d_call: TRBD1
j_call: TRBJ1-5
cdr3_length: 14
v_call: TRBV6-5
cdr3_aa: CASSYQYRGQPQHF
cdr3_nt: TGTGCCAGCAGTTACCAATACAGGGGGCAGCCCCAGCATTTT

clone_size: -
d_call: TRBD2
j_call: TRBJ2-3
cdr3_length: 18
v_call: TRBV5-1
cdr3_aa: CASSQKATSGAYTDTQYF
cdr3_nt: TGCGCCAGCAGCCAGAAGGCGACTAGCGGGGCTTACACAGATACGCAGTATTTT

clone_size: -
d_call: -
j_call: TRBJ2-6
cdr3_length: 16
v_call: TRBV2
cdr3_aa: CASSEGAGAGANVLTF
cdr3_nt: TGTGCCAGCAGTGAAGGGGCAGGGGCTGGGGCCAACGTCCTGACTTTC

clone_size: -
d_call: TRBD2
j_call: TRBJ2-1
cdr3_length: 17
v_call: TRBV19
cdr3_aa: CASGTSGRAYSYNEQFF
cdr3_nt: TGTGCCAGCGGGACTAGCGGGAGGGCGTATTCCTACAATGAGCAGTTCTTC

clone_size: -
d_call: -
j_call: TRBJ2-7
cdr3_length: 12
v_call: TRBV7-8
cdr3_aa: CASSSQGYEQYF
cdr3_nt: TGTGCCAGCAGCTCACAGGGTTACGAGCAGTACTTC

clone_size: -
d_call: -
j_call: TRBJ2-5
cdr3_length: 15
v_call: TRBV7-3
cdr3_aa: CASSLYVGSPETQYF
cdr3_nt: TGTGCCAGCAGCTTATATGTCGGGAGTCCAGAGACCCAGTACTTC

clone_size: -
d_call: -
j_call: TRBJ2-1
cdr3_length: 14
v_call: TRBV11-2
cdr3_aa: CASSRLNRYNEQFF
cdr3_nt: TGTGCCAGCAGCCGTTTAAACAGATACAATGAGCAGTTCTTC

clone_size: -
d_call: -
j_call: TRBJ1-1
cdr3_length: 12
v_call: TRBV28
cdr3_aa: CASSFPETEAFF
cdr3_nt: TGTGCCAGCAGTTTCCCAGAAACTGAAGCTTTCTTT

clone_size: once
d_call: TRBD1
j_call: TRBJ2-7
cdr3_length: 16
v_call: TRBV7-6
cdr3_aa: CASSLSVAGGNFEQYF
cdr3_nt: TGTGCCAGCAGCTTAAGTGTGGCAGGGGGCAACTTCGAGCAGTACTTC

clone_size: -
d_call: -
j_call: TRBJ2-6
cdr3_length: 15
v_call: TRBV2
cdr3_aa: CASGGSFSGANVLTF
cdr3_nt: TGTGCCAGCGGGGGCAGTTTCTCTGGGGCCAACGTCCTGACTTTC

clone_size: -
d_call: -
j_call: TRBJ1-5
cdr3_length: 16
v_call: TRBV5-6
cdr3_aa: CASSPGPPALNQPQHF
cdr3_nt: TGTGCCAGCAGCCCAGGTCCCCCCGCCCTCAATCAGCCCCAGCATTTT

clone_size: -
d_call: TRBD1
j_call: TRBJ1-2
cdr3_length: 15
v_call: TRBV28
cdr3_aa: CASIRDRGLGYGYTF
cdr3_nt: TGTGCCAGCATAAGGGACAGGGGCTTAGGCTATGGCTACACCTTC

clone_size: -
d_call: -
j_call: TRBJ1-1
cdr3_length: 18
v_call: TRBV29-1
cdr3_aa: CSVEGRESESVMNTEAFF
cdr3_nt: TGCAGCGTTGAGGGCCGGGAGTCCGAGTCCGTCATGAACACTGAAGCTTTCTTT

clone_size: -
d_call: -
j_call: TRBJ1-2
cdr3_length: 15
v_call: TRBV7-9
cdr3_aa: CASSFNSQGGYGYTF
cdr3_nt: TGTGCCAGCAGCTTTAACTCACAGGGCGGCTATGGCTACACCTTC

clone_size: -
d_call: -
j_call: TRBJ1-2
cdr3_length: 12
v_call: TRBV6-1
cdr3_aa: CASSESRVGYTF
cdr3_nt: TGTGCCAGCAGTGAAAGCAGGGTAGGCTACACCTTC